This T cell receptor (beta chain) was documented in a study of T cells expressing NK-cell markers. Germline V CDR1 and CDR2: LNHNV, YYDKDF (reference sequence). There are 15 residues in the CDR3. The study, taken as a whole, reports: These clonotypes additionally ranked first within the CD3+CD56-NKG2C+ fraction of a handful of donors.

Following a re-call of the 5' RACE reads, TCRdb has one entry per CDR3 protein and lacks DNA. The table lists about 180,000 distinct CDR3 sequences. About this clonotype: Its cognate antigen is unknown.

The chain couples TRBV15 to TRBJ2-3; TCRdb designates TRBD1, a call that cannot be tested without DNA. The sequence derives from a man aged 18 to 69 in good health. Sequencing was performed on blood T cells: a sorted CD56 or NKG2C T cell subset, CD4+ or CD8+ T cells, or bulk PBMC T cells (not recorded which). The chain's CDR3 is CATSRDPMGGDTQYF. The full variable domain, completed using reference TRBV15 and TRBJ2-3, is DAMVIQNPRYQVTQFGKPVTLSCSQTLNHNVMYWYQQKSSQAPKLLFHYYDKDFNNEADTPDNFQSRRPNTSFCFLDIRSPGLGDTAMYLCATSRDPMGGDTQYFGPGTRLTVL.